This T cell receptor beta chain is drawn from a study of beta chain features in type 1 diabetes. Overall study findings and caveats: Across all four CD4+ subsets, people with type 1 diabetes showed modestly shorter TCRB CDR3s.

Only a few counts were recorded for this clone. The antigen remains undetermined. The study reverse transcribed the entire isolated RNA, so it sequenced expressed TCRB transcripts. Clones were read by immunoSEQ multiplex PCR, and TCRdb kept only the in-frame ones, dropping some. The sample holds over 55,000 clones, around 53% seen once. This receptor was taken from a woman in her thirties or forties with type 1 diabetes. Sequenced material: Tregs from blood.

The CDR3 here is CASTGPETQYF. CDR3 DNA sequence: TGTGCCAGCACAGGCCCAGAGACCCAGTACTTC. V and J are TRBV6-5 and TRBJ2-5; D gene uncertain. Trimming cost V 7 bases and J 4 bases, with 7 bases left between them. The length of the CDR3 is 11 residues. CDR1 is MNHEY and CDR2 is SVGAGI in the germline V gene.